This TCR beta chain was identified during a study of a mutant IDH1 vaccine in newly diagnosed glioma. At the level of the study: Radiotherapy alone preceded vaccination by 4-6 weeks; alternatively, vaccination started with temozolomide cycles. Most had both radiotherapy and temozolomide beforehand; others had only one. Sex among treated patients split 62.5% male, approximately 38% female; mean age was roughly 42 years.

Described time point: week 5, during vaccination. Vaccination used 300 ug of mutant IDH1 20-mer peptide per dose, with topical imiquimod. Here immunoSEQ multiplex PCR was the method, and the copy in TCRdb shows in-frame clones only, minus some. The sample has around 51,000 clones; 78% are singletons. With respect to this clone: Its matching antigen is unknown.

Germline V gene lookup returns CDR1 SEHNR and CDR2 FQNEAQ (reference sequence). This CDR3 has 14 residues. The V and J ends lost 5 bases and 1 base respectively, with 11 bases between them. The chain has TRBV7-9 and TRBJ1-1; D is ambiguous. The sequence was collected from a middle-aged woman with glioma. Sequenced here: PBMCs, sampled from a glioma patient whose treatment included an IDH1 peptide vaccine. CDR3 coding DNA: TGTGCCAGCAGCCCCCGCCTTCCGAACACTGAAGCTTTCTTT. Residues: CASSPRLPNTEAFF. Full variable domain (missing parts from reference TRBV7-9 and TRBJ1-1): DTGVSQNPRHKITKRGQNVTFRCDPISEHNRLYWYRQTLGQGPEFLTYFQNEAQLEKSRLLSDRFSAERPKGSFSTLEIQRTEQGDSAMYLCASSPRLPNTEAFFGQGTRLTVV.